This T cell receptor (beta chain) was sequenced during a study of blood T cell repertoires in COVID-19. TCRdb keeps only in-frame clones here, not all; method: immunoSEQ multiplex PCR. The table lists fewer than 200,000 clones, roughly 85% of them singletons. The V and J ends lost 5 bases and 6 bases, in that order; junction bases with no gene match: 7. Germline lookup yields CDR1 SEHNR and CDR2 FQNEAQ (reference sequence). The CDR3 loop spans 15 amino acids. Material: peripheral blood. The rearrangement uses TRBV7-9 and TRBJ2-7; 13 nucleotides agree with TRBD2. This clonotype originated in a woman between 65 and 79 years old with acute or convalescent COVID-19. CDR3 in amino acids: CASSQLTSGRSEQYF. The CDR3 DNA is TGTGCCAGCAGCCAACTGACTAGCGGGAGGTCCGAGCAGTACTTC. Together with reference TRBV7-9 and TRBJ2-7, the CDR3 gives the full variable domain: DTGVSQNPRHKITKRGQNVTFRCDPISEHNRLYWYRQTLGQGPEFLTYFQNEAQLEKSRLLSDRFSAERPKGSFSTLEIQRTEQGDSAMYLCASSQLTSGRSEQYFGPGTRLTVT.